Described below is a single T cell receptor beta chain sequence and its context. The target antigen is unknown. The sample is drawn from a study of cytomegalovirus exposure and HLA in healthy donors. Study-level background: Researchers previously reported finding 90 million to 130 million unique TCR beta sequences from roughly 170 million T cells.

Study outcomes and limitations: A highly shared variant cluster was judged a likely technical artifact. Analysis performed later showed TCR beta chains linked to HLA being more clonally expanded than equally common others. Another analysis was done later, and it associated around 15,000 TCR beta sequences with HLA alleles at 0.05 false discovery rate.

The PCR used 60 Vbeta and 13 Jbeta primers. Repertoires were generated with immunoSEQ multiplex PCR, while TCRdb's copy carries only in-frame clones and drops some. The table records some 130,000 clones, 77% of them present only once. This TCR was sampled from a male donor in good health and CMV-seropositive. The sample comprised PBMCs.

CDR3 sequence: CASSLVGSETQYF. The CDR3 nucleotides read TGTGCCAGCAGTTTGGTGGGCTCGGAGACCCAGTACTTC. V usage is TRBV28 and J usage is TRBJ2-5; the D is unclear. The CDR3 contains 13 residues. The V gene's germline CDR1 is MDHEN and CDR2 SYDVKM. Trimming pared 3 bases from V and 5 bases from J, leaving 10 bases between.